This TCR beta chain was retrieved from a study of shared clonotypes between healthy human individuals. On the study more broadly: A few men and a couple of women, aged 18 to 49, were donors.

As regards this clone: The antigen is unknown.

Sequenced by immunoSEQ multiplex PCR; TCRdb stores in-frame clones only, minus some. Among some 2,000,000 clones listed, about 94% were seen once. V was trimmed by 0 bases and J by 8 bases, leaving 13 bases between them. Germline loops: CDR1 MNHNY, CDR2 SVGAGI (reference sequence). The CDR3 length is 14 residues. CD45RO-negative CD8 cells positively selected for CCR7 made up the naive population, which excluded terminally differentiated effector memory CD45RA+ cells. Every one of the donors was a Caucasian adult that lived in Nashville, Tennessee. Study-level results: Clonotypes that were shared across a few donors made up around 5% of naive CD4 clonotypes. Exclusively blood specimens were collected; tissue repertoires likely differ.

The sequence was obtained from a man younger than 30 in good health. This chain joins TRBV6-6 and TRBJ1-2, with no clear D. Sequencing was carried out using naive CD8+ T cells sorted from blood. The CDR3 DNA is TGTGCCAGCAGTTACTCGCGAGGGTCCGAGGGCTACACCTTC. Amino acids: CASSYSRGSEGYTF.